This T cell receptor beta chain is drawn from a study of CD8 T cells in Susac syndrome (dated by TCRdb to between 2018 and 2020). With respect to the entire study: Repertoire sequencing was used to test whether CD8+ T cell activation and differentiation in Susac syndrome was antigen driven. Broader findings and caveats from the paper: The TCR sequencing and HLA analysis was acknowledged to have included a relatively small number of individuals.

RNA was extracted with the RNeasy kit and roughly 0.45 to 1 ug was reverse transcribed using random hexamers. TCR beta CDR3 regions were amplified with the immunoSEQ multiplex PCR assay covering 54 Vbeta and 13 Jbeta segments. PCR amplification bias was corrected using a synthetic template baseline for primer optimization and computational correction. In the paper's pipeline: Only productive sequences were kept, with reads annotated to V, D and J genes according to IMGT and analyzed in immunoSEQ Analyzer. Clonality was calculated as one minus the Shannon entropy normalized by log2 of the number of productive unique sequences. Public and private clones were assessed among the 100 most prevalent clones of each patient and control. Susac-specific clones were defined as absent from healthy and MS cohorts, 850 to 1,300 published viral clones and other ImmuneACCESS disease sequences. TCRdb reprocessing: public reads trimmed at Q25 with fastp, clones called with MiXCR, in-frame beta chains kept. Identical CDR3 proteins give one entry, which carries the most common genes and DNA. TCRdb, rather than the study authors, made the V and J calls. The sample yields about 250,000 distinct CDR3 sequences; approximately 92% were counted once. The ten largest clones represent around 0.067% of the sample.

Peripheral blood CD8+ and CD4+ T cells from healthy donors, Susac syndrome patients and multiple sclerosis patients were profiled using high-throughput TCR beta sequencing. The multiple sclerosis controls were treatment-naive patients whose relapsing-remitting disease, either stable or active, fulfilled the revised McDonald criteria. Bulk CD8+ and CD4+ T cells were purified by magnetic negative isolation, whereas CD8+ TEMRA cells were enriched by FACS. Blood was drawn into EDTA tubes, processed within 24 hours, and PBMCs were isolated by density gradient centrifugation. PBMCs intended for TCR sequencing were cryopreserved in liquid nitrogen and thawed later in a water bath at 37 degrees C. Purity of sorted or isolated CD4+, CD8+ and CD8+ TEMRA cells was at least 90%. With regard to this clonotype: The antigen this receptor binds is unknown. Within one base of it there is no much larger clone, and no base qualities were kept.

CDR1 SEHNR and CDR2 FQNEAQ are derived from the germline V gene (reference sequence). V gives up 5 bases and J gives up 8 bases, and the segment between their germline ends measures 19 bases. The CDR3, cysteine through phenylalanine, is 15 amino acids long. Left in the record is the CDR3 DNA by itself, 45 bases read in frame from the first base. The clonotype originates from a human donor with multiple sclerosis. The sequencing input was CD4+ T cells from PBMCs. The chain is encoded by TRBV7-9 joined to TRBJ2-1; no confident D gene assignment can be made. The CDR3 has the sequence CASSQSGIKVDEQFF. The DNA reads TGTGCCAGCAGCCAATCCGGAATTAAAGTCGATGAGCAGTTCTTC.